This T cell receptor (beta chain) was captured by sequencing in a study of blood T cell repertoires in COVID-19. Here immunoSEQ multiplex PCR was the method, and the copy in TCRdb shows in-frame clones only, minus some. Here the sample spans over 300,000 clones, almost 90% being singletons. Germline CDR1 reads SEHNR; CDR2 reads FQNEAQ (reference sequence). The V end was cut by 1 base, the J end by 6 bases, with 14 bases between. The CDR3 length is 15 residues. V gene TRBV7-9 combines with J gene TRBJ2-3; TRBD2 is a possible D gene (6 bases). The origin of this receptor is a man aged 18 to 29 with active or convalescent COVID-19. Input material: peripheral blood. CDR3 in DNA: TGTGCCAGCAGCTTAGGGGGACTCCCGATGGATACGCAGTATTTT. This encodes CASSLGGLPMDTQYF.